The T cell receptor (beta chain) described here comes from a study of technical replicates of blood from a handful of donors. Some clones are missing from TCRdb's copy, which holds only in-frame ones; the method was immunoSEQ multiplex PCR. The sample has 98,000 or so clones; 95% are singletons. Germline V gene sequence: CDR1 SGHRS, CDR2 YFSETQ. Trimming removed 1 base from V and 10 bases from J, with 17 bases in between. The CDR3 is 14 residues long. The gene calls are TRBV5-1 and TRBJ1-1, with D tentatively TRBD1 (5 bases). This receptor was obtained from a human donor in good health. Sample: T cells isolated from PBMCs. The CDR3 reads CASSLRGEGEGAFF. CDR3 DNA sequence: TGCGCCAGCAGCTTGAGAGGGGAGGGAGAAGGAGCTTTCTTT.